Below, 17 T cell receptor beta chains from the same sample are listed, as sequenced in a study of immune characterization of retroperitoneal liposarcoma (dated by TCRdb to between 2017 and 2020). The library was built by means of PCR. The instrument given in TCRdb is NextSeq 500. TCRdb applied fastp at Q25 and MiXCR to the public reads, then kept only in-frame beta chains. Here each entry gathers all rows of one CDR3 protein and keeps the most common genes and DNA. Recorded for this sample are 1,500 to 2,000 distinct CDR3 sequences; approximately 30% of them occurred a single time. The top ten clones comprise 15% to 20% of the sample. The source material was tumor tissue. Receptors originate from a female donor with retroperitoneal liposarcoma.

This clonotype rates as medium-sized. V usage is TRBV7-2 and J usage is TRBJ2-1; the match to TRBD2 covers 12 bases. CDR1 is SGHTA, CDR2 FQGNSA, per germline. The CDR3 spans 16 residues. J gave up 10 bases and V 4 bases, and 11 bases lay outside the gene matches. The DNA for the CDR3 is TGTGCCAGCAGCTCCGGACTAGCGGGACCCTTCTACGAGCAGTTCTTC. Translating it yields CASSSGLAGPFYEQFF.

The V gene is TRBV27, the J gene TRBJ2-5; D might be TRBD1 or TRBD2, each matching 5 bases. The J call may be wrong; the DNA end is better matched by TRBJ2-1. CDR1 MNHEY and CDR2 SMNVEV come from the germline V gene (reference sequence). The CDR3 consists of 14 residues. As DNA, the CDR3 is TGTGCCAGCAGTGCCGGGACCACTAACAATGAGCAGTTCTTC. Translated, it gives CASSAGTTNNEQFF.

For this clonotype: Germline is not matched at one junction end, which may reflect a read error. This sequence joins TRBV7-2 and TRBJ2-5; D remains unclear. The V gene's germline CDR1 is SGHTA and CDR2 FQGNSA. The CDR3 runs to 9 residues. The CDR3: CASGAVPFF. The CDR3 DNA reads TGTGCCAGCGGAGCAGTCCCATTCTTC.

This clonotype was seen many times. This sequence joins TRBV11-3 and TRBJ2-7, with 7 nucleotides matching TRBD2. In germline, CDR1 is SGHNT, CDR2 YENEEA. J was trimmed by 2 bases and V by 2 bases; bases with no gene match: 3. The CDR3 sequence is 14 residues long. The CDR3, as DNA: TGTGCCAGCAGCTTACTAGCGGCAACCTACGAGCAGTACTTC. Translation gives CASSLLAATYEQYF. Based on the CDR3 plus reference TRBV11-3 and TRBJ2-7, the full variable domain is EAGVVQSPRYKIIEKKQPVAFWCNPISGHNTLYWYLQNLGQGPELLIRYENEEAVDDSQLPKDRFSAERLKGVDSTLKIQPAELGDSAVYLCASSLLAATYEQYFGPGTRLTVT.

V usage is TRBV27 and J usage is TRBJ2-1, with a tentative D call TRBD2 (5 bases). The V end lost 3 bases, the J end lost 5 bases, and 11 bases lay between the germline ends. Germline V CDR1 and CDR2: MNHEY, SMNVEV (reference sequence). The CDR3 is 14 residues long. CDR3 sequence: CASSFLGENNEQFF. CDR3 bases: TGTGCCAGCAGTTTTTTGGGAGAGAACAATGAGCAGTTCTTC.

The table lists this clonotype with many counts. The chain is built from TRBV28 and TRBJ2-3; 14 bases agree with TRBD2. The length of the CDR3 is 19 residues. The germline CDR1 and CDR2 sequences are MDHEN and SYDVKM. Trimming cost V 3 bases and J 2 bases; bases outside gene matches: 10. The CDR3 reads CASSLRSGTSGGYTDTQYF. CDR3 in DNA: TGTGCCAGCAGTTTGCGTTCTGGGACTAGCGGGGGCTACACAGATACGCAGTATTTT.

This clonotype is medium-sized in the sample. The CDR3: CASSYATDGGQYF. CDR3 coding DNA: TGTGCCAGCAGTTACGCGACGGATGGGGGGCAGTATTTT. The V gene is TRBV6-6, the J gene TRBJ2-3; D tentatively reads TRBD1 or TRBD2 (5 bases each). With 2 bases removed from V and 11 bases from J, the gap between germline ends came to 14 bases. CDR1 and CDR2 (germline): MNHNY, SVGAGI (reference sequence). The CDR3 covers 13 residues.

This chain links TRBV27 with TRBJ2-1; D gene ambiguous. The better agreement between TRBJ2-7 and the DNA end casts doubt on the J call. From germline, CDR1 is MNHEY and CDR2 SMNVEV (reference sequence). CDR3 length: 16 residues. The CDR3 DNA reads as TGTGCCAGCAGTGCAAGCCCAACCATTGGGGCCTACGAGCAGTACTTC. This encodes CASSASPTIGAYEQYF.

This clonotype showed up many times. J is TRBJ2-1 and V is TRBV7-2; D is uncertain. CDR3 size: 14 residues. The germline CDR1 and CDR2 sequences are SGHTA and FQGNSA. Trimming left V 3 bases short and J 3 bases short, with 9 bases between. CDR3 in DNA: TGTGCCAGCAGCTTCGCCGGAATCTACAATGAGCAGTTCTTC. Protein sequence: CASSFAGIYNEQFF.

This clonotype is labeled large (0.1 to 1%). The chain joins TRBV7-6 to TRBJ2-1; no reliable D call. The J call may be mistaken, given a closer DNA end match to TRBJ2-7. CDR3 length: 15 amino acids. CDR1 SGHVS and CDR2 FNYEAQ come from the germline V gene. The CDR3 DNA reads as TGTGCCAGCAGCTTAACACGGCTTCCATACAATGAGCAGTACTTC. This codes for CASSLTRLPYNEQYF.

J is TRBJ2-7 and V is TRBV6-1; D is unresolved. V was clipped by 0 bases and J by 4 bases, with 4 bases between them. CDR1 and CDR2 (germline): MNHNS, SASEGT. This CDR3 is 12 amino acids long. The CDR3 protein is CASSEASYEQYF. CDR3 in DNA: TGTGCCAGCAGTGAAGCCTCATACGAGCAGTACTTC.

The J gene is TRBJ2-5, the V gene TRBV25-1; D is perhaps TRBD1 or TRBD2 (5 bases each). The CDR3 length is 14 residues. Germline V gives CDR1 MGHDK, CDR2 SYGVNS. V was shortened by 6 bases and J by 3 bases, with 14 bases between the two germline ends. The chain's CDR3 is CASSPTGTEETQYF. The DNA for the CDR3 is TGTGCCAGCAGCCCAACCGGGACGGAAGAGACCCAGTACTTC.

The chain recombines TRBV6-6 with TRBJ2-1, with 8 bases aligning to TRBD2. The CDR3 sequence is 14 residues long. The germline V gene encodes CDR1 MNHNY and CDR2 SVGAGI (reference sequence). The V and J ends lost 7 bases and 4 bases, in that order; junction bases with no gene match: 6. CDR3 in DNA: TGTGCCAGCAAGCCAGCGGGGGCTTACAATGAGCAGTTCTTC. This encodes CASKPAGAYNEQFF.

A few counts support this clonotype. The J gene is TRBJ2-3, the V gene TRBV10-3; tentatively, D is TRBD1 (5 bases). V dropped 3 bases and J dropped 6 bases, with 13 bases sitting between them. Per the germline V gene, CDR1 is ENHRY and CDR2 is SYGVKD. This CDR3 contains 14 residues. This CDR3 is CAISESSRVDTQYF. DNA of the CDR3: TGTGCCATCAGTGAAAGCAGCAGGGTGGATACGCAGTATTTT.

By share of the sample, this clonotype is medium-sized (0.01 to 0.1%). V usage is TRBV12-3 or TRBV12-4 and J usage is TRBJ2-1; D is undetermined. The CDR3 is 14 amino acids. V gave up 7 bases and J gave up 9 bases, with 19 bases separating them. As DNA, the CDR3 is TGTGCCAGCACTTCCCCGGACCAGATCGGTGAGCAGTTCTTC. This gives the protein CASTSPDQIGEQFF.

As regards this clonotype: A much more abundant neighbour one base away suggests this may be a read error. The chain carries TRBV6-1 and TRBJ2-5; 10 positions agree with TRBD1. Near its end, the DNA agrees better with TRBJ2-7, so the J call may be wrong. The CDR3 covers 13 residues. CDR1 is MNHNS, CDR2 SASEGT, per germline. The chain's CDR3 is CASRGQGSYEQYF. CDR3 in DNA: TGTGCCAGCAGGGGACAGGGGAGTTACGAGCAGTACTTC.

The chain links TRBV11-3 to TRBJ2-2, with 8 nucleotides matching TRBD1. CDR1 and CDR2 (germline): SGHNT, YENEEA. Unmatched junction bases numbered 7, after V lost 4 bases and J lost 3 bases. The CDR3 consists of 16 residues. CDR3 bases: TGTGCCAGCAGCTCCAGACAGGGGTTCTACACCGGGGAGCTGTTTTTT. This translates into CASSSRQGFYTGELFF.